This T cell receptor (beta chain) was identified during a study of tumor and adjacent non-tumor tissue in lung cancer. General study results and limits: Tumor TCR diversity, when higher, was linked to shorter survival. In normal lung, the top 100 clones were significantly more dominant than in tumor.

As to this clonotype: What it binds is unknown. The junction departs from the called germline gene at one end, perhaps through a read error.

TCRbeta libraries were built with three rounds of nested PCR, modified from ARM-PCR. MiXCR, applied by TCRdb to the multiplex PCR reads, yields one record per CDR3 protein. The profile covers 200,000 to 250,000 distinct CDR3 sequences, with over 55% appearing a single time and almost 25% taken by the ten largest. This sample's RNA came from whole unsorted tissue. Looked up from germline, CDR1 is SQVTM and CDR2 is ANQGSEA. The length of the CDR3 is 13 residues. V is TRBV29-1 and J is TRBJ2-1; D tentatively fits TRBD1 or TRBD2 (5 bases each). The sequenced sample was lung tumor tissue. The clonotype originates from a man aged 55 to 69 with non-small cell lung cancer. CDR3 protein: CSVWGGLYNEHFF. The CDR3 bases are TGTAGCGTTTGGGGCGGGCTGTACAATGAGCACTTCTTC.